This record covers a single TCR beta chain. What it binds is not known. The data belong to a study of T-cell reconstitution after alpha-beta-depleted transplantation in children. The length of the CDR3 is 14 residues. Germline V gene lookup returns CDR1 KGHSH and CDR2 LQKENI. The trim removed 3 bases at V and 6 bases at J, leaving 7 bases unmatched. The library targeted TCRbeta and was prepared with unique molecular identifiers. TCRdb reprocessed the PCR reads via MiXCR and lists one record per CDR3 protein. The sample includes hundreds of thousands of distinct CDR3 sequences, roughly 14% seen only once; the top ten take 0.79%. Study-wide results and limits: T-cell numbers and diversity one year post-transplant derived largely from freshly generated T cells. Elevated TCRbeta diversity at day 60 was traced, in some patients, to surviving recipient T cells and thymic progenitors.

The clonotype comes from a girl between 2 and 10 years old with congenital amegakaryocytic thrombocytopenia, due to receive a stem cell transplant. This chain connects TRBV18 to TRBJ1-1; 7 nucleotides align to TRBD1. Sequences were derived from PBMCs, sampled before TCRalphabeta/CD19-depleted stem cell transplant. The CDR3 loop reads CASSPRQGKSEAFF. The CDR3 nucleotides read TGTGCCAGCTCACCTCGACAGGGCAAATCTGAAGCTTTCTTT.